The 24 T cell receptor beta chains presented below share a single source sample, sequenced in a study of CD8 T cells in Susac syndrome. RNA, at roughly 0.45 to 1 ug, was reverse transcribed with random hexamers. A single record per CDR3 protein comes from TCRdb applying MiXCR to the immunoSEQ multiplex PCR reads. The sample yields 200,000 or so distinct CDR3 sequences, 90% to 95% seen once. Sequenced: CD4+ T cells from PBMCs. These TCRs come from a human donor with multiple sclerosis.

V usage is TRBV20-1 and J usage is TRBJ2-1, with D unclear. The CDR3 extends over 16 amino acids. Germline V lookup: CDR1 DFQATT, CDR2 SNEGSKA (reference sequence). Trimming removed 4 bases from V and 0 bases from J, with 16 bases in between. DNA for the CDR3: TGCAGTGCTATAGGCCGGGTCCGTAGCTCCTACAATGAGCAGTTCTTC. This translates into CSAIGRVRSSYNEQFF.

This rearrangement joins TRBV30 to TRBJ2-2; no firm D call. Germline assignment: CDR1 GTSNPN and CDR2 SVGIG (reference sequence). The CDR3 is made up of 14 amino acids. V lost 4 bases and J lost 4, with 13 bases in between. The CDR3 DNA reads TGTGCCTGGACCAAGTTCTCCATCACCGGGGAGCTGTTTTTT. It translates to CAWTKFSITGELFF.

This rearrangement joins TRBV11-1 to TRBJ2-1; D might be TRBD1 or TRBD2, each matching 5 bases. CDR1 SGHAT and CDR2 FQDESV come from the germline V gene (reference sequence). The CDR3 contains 15 residues. V shed 1 base and J shed 2 bases, with 9 bases lying between them. CDR3 sequence: CASSLDGTTYNEQFF. In nucleotides, the CDR3 is TGTGCCAGCAGCTTAGACGGGACGACCTACAATGAGCAGTTCTTC. The full variable domain, completed using reference TRBV11-1 and TRBJ2-1, is EAEVAQSPRYKITEKSQAVAFWCDPISGHATLYWYRQILGQGPELLVQFQDESVVDDSQLPKDRFSAERLKGVDSTLKIQPAELGDSAMYLCASSLDGTTYNEQFFGPGTRLTVL.

V gene TRBV20-1 combines with J gene TRBJ1-4; D gene ambiguous. With 3 bases removed from V and 0 bases from J, the gap between germline ends came to 11 bases. There are 15 residues in the CDR3. Germline values: CDR1 DFQATT, CDR2 SNEGSKA (reference sequence). The CDR3: CSASAPGTTNEKLFF. The CDR3 bases are TGCAGTGCTAGCGCGCCGGGGACAACTAATGAAAAACTGTTTTTT.

V gene TRBV29-1 combines with J gene TRBJ1-1, with D uncertain. The CDR3 contains 10 residues. Germline values: CDR1 SQVTM, CDR2 ANQGSEA. CDR3 sequence reads: CSVQYTEAFF. CDR3 DNA sequence: TGCAGTGTACAGTACACTGAAGCTTTCTTT.

The J gene is TRBJ1-1, the V gene TRBV12-3 or TRBV12-4; 10 bases map to TRBD1. V lost 3 bases to trimming and J lost 1 base; unmatched junction nucleotides: 2. This CDR3 is 15 amino acids long. The CDR3 DNA is TGTGCCAGCAGTTTGGACAGGGGGTGGAACACTGAAGCTTTCTTT. Amino acids: CASSLDRGWNTEAFF.

V is TRBV5-1 and J is TRBJ1-3; the D is unclear. CDR3 size: 17 residues. Trimming took off 7 bases at V and 2 bases at J, with 22 bases between the two ends. Germline V gives CDR1 SGHRS, CDR2 YFSETQ. CDR3 nucleotide sequence: TGCGCCAGCGCCACCGGACGACTCGGAGCCCCTGGAAACACCATATATTTT. Translated: CASATGRLGAPGNTIYF.

The chain uses TRBV27 and TRBJ2-7; D is undetermined. Between the trimmed V and J ends, which lost 6 bases and 0 bases, there was a span of 9 bases. The CDR3 spans 13 residues. CDR1 is MNHEY, CDR2 SMNVEV, per germline (reference sequence). CDR3 amino acids: CASRIAHSYEQYF. The CDR3 DNA reads TGTGCCAGCAGAATAGCTCACTCCTACGAGCAGTACTTC.

The rearrangement joins TRBV18 to TRBJ2-5; D not resolved. The CDR3 runs to 12 residues. CDR1 and CDR2 from the germline V gene are KGHSH and LQKENI. Trimming removed 6 bases from V and 4 bases from J, with 9 bases in between. The CDR3 DNA reads TGTGCCAGCTCCGGAGCCCCAGAGACCCAGTACTTC. Residues: CASSGAPETQYF.

V gene TRBV30 combines with J gene TRBJ2-7; no definite D call. Germline V gives CDR1 GTSNPN, CDR2 SVGIG (reference sequence). This CDR3 has 13 residues. V was clipped by 0 bases and J by 2 bases, with 8 bases between them. CDR3 amino acids: CAWSVNNAYEQYF. DNA for the CDR3: TGTGCCTGGAGTGTGAACAATGCCTACGAGCAGTACTTC.

The chain couples TRBV5-1 to TRBJ2-3, with D tentatively TRBD1 (5 bases). Germline lookup yields CDR1 SGHRS and CDR2 YFSETQ. The V end lost 5 bases, the J end lost 0 bases, and 10 bases lay between the germline ends. The CDR3 loop spans 14 amino acids. The CDR3 spells CASRDYRSTDTQYF. For the CDR3, the DNA is TGCGCCAGCAGGGATTACAGGAGCACAGATACGCAGTATTTT.

This chain links TRBV2 with TRBJ2-7, with D perhaps TRBD1 or TRBD2 (5 bases each). CDR1 is SNHLY and CDR2 is FYNNEI in the germline V gene. V was shortened by 10 bases and J by 0 bases, with 19 bases between the two germline ends. CDR3 size: 15 residues. Here the CDR3 DNA reads TGTGCCACCAGGATGTGGGACGGACCCTCCTACGAGCAGTACTTC. It codes for CATRMWDGPSYEQYF.

This chain uses TRBV30 with TRBJ1-1; D gene ambiguous. The CDR3 extends over 13 amino acids. Germline CDR1 and CDR2: GTSNPN and SVGIG (reference sequence). The V and J ends lost 2 bases and 6 bases respectively, with 13 bases between them. This CDR3 reads CAWSRPNWPEAFF. The CDR3 bases are TGTGCCTGGAGTCGGCCTAACTGGCCTGAAGCTTTCTTT.

The gene calls are TRBV12-3 or TRBV12-4 and TRBJ1-2; D uncertain. The CDR3 runs 14 residues. V lost 8 bases to trimming and J lost 2 bases, with 15 bases between them. This CDR3 reads CASSTARSNYGYTF. Written as DNA, the CDR3 is TGTGCCAGCTCAACGGCCCGGTCCAACTATGGCTACACCTTC.

This clonotype showed up just once. This chain connects TRBV30 to TRBJ1-1, with D possibly matching TRBD1 (6 bases). The V end was cut by 4 bases, the J end by 6 bases, with 15 bases between. The CDR3 runs 13 residues. Germline V gene lookup returns CDR1 GTSNPN and CDR2 SVGIG (reference sequence). CDR3 coding DNA: TGTGCCTGGAAGATGGGGGGCTGGGCTGAAGCTTTCTTT. Amino acid sequence: CAWKMGGWAEAFF.

The J gene is TRBJ2-2, the V gene TRBV15; a possible D gene is TRBD1 (5 bases). Trimming pared 0 bases from V and 5 bases from J, leaving 10 bases between. Germline values: CDR1 LNHNV, CDR2 YYDKDF (reference sequence). The CDR3 extends over 15 amino acids. CDR3 coding DNA: TGTGCCACCAGCAGAGAACGACAGTCGACCGGGGAGCTGTTTTTT. This encodes CATSRERQSTGELFF.

The CDR3 bases are TGTGCCAGCAGCTTAGTAGGGGGGAGGAATAATGAGCAGTTCTTC. This translates into CASSLVGGRNNEQFF. The genes are TRBV5-4 and TRBJ2-1; either TRBD1 or TRBD2 may supply D (6 bases each). From germline, CDR1 is SGHNT and CDR2 YYREEE (reference sequence). The V end was cut by 2 bases, the J end by 7 bases, with 16 bases between. CDR3 length: 15 amino acids.

The chain is built from TRBV20-1 and TRBJ1-2; D ambiguous. The germline CDR1 and CDR2 sequences are DFQATT and SNEGSKA (reference sequence). CDR3 length equals 14 residues. Trimming shortened V by 6 bases and J by 0 bases, and 14 bases separated the two germline ends. The CDR3 DNA reads TGCAGTGCGCAGCCGACACCGTCTAACTATGGCTACACCTTC. Its translation is CSAQPTPSNYGYTF.

The chain is built from TRBV29-1 and TRBJ2-7; D is possibly TRBD2 (6 bases). The CDR3 spans 15 residues. The germline V gene encodes CDR1 SQVTM and CDR2 ANQGSEA. The V and J ends lost 6 bases and 0 bases respectively, with 18 bases between them. CDR3 DNA: TGCAGCGTGAACATGGGGACTCTGAGCTCCTACGAGCAGTACTTC. This translates into CSVNMGTLSSYEQYF.

This chain links TRBV20-1 with TRBJ2-7; weak D call: TRBD1 (6 bases). Germline V gene data show CDR1 as DFQATT and CDR2 as SNEGSKA (reference sequence). This CDR3 has 13 amino acids. Deletions cut 5 bases from V and 2 bases from J, with 13 bases between. CDR3 amino acids: CSAHHGQTYEQYF. The CDR3 DNA reads TGCAGTGCTCATCACGGACAGACCTACGAGCAGTACTTC.

V is TRBV6-5 and J is TRBJ2-7; 8 positions match TRBD1. The CDR3 is 13 residues long. V shed 11 bases and J 9 bases; nucleotides not matched to a gene: 15. CDR1 and CDR2 (germline): MNHEY, SVGAGI. The CDR3 DNA reads TGTGCCGCCTACGACAGGGGAAATTCTTGGCAGTACTTC. Translation: CAAYDRGNSWQYF.

The chain joins TRBV4-1 to TRBJ2-5, with 7 positions matching TRBD1. V lost 0 bases, J lost 5 bases, and 9 bases stayed unmatched. Looked up from germline, CDR1 is MGHRA and CDR2 is YSYEKL. CDR3 length: 16 amino acids. Here the CDR3 reads CASSQDLDRERETQYF. CDR3 in DNA: TGCGCCAGCAGCCAAGATCTAGACAGGGAGAGGGAGACCCAGTACTTC.

The chain couples TRBV9 to TRBJ2-1, with D tentatively TRBD1 or TRBD2 (5 bases each). The CDR3 runs 16 residues. V was clipped by 0 bases and J by 3 bases, with 13 bases between them. Germline V gives CDR1 SGDLS, CDR2 YYNGEE. In DNA form, the CDR3 reads TGTGCCAGCAGCGTAGGTGCCGGGGCCTACTACAATGAGCAGTTCTTC. Protein sequence: CASSVGAGAYYNEQFF.

DNA for the CDR3: TGTGCCAGCAGCCAAGTTGCTGCCAGAAGCCCCTACGAGCAGTACTTC. Translating gives CASSQVAARSPYEQYF. V usage is TRBV3-1 and J usage is TRBJ2-7, with unresolved D. Germline CDR1 LGHDT, CDR2 YNNKEL (reference sequence). Trimming pared 1 base from V and 2 bases from J, leaving 15 bases between. This CDR3 is built from 16 residues.